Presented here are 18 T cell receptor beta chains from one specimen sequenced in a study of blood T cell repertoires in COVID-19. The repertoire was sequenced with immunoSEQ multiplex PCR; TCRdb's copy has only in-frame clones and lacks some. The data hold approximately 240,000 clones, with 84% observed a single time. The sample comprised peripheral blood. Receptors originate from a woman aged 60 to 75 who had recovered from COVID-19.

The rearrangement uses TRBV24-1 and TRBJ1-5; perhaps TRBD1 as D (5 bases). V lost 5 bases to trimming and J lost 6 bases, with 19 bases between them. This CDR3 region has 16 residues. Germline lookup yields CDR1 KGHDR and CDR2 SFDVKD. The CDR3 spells CATSVYRRVSGQPQHF. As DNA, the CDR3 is TGTGCCACCAGTGTGTATCGCAGGGTGTCGGGTCAGCCCCAGCATTTT.

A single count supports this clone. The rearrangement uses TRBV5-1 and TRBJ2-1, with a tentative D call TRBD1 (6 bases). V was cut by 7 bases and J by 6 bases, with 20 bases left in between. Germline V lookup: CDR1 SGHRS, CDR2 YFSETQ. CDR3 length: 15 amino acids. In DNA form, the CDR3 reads TGCGCCAGCTCTCCGGGACACTATACAGTCAATGAGCAGTTCTTC. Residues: CASSPGHYTVNEQFF.

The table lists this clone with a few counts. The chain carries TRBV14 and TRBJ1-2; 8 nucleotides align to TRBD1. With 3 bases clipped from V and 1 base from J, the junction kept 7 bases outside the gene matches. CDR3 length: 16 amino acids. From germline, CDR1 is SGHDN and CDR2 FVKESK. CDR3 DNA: TGTGCCAGCAGCCACCGGACAGGGTCTTTTAACTATGGCTACACCTTC. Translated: CASSHRTGSFNYGYTF.

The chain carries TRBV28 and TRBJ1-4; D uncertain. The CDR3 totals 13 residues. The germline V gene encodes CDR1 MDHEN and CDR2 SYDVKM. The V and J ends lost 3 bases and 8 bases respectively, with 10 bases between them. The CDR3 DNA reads TGTGCCAGCAGTTTTTCCCCGAGGGAAAAACTGTTTTTT. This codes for CASSFSPREKLFF.

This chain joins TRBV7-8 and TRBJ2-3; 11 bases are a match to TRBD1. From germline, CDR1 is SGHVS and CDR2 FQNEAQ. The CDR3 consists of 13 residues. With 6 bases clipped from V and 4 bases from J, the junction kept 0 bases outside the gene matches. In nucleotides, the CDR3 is TGTGCCAGCAGGGGACAGGGGGCAGATACGCAGTATTTT. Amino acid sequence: CASRGQGADTQYF. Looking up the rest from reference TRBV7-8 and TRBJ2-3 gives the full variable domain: GAGVSQSPRYKVAKRGQDVALRCDPISGHVSLFWYQQALGQGPEFLTYFQNEAQLDKSGLPSDRFFAERPEGSVSTLKIQRTQQEDSAVYLCASRGQGADTQYFGPGTRLTVL.

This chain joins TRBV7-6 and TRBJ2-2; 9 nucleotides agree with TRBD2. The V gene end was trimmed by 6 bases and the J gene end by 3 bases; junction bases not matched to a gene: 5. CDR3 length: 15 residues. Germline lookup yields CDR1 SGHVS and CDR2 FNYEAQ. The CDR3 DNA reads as TGTGCCAGCAGAAGGAGACTAGCGGACACCGGGGAGCTGTTTTTT. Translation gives CASRRRLADTGELFF.

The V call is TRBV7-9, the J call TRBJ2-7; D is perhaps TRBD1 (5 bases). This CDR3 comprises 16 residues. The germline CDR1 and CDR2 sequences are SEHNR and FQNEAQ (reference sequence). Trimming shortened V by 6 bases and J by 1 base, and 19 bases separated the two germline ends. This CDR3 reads CASSSPFDSSSYEQYF. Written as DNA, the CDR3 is TGTGCCAGCAGTTCCCCTTTTGACAGTTCTTCCTACGAGCAGTACTTC.

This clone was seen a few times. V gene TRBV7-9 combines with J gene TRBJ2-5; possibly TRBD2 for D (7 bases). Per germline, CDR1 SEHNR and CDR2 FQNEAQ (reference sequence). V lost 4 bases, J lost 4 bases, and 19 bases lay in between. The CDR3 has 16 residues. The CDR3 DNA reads TGTGCCAGCAGCTCCATGGGGCGGGGAGGGGGAGAGACCCAGTACTTC. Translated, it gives CASSSMGRGGGETQYF.

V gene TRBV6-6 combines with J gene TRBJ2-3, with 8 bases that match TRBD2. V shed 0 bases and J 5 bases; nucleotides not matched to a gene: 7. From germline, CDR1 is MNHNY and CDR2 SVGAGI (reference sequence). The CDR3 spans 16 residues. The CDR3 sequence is CASSYSGGGMVDTQYF. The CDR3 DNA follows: TGTGCCAGCAGTTACTCGGGCGGGGGGATGGTAGATACGCAGTATTTT.

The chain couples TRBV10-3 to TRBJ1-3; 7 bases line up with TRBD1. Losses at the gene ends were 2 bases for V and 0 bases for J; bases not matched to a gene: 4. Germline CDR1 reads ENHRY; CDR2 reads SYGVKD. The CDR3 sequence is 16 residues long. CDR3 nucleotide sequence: TGTGCCATCAGTGAGCCGGGACAGATCTCTGGAAACACCATATATTTT. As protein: CAISEPGQISGNTIYF.

CDR3 DNA: TGTGCCAGCAGTTACAAGGGGCTAGTGGGAAACACCATATATTTT. Residues: CASSYKGLVGNTIYF. This chain connects TRBV6-5 to TRBJ1-3, with D maybe TRBD1 (5 bases). Germline values: CDR1 MNHEY, CDR2 SVGAGI. The V end was cut by 2 bases, the J end by 4 bases, with 12 bases between. This CDR3 comprises 15 residues.

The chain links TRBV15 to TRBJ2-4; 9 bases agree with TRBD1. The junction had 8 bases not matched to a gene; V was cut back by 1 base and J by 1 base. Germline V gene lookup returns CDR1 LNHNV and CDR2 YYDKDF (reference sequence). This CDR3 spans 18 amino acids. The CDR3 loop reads CATSRVGTGGFAKNIQYF. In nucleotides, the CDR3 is TGTGCCACCAGCAGAGTGGGAACAGGGGGCTTTGCCAAAAACATTCAGTACTTC.

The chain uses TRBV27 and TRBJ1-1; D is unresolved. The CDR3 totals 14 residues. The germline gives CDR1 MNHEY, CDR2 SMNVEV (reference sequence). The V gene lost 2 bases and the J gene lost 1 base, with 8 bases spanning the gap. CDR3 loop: CASSLAVPNTEAFF. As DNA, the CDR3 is TGTGCCAGCAGTTTAGCAGTTCCGAACACTGAAGCTTTCTTT.

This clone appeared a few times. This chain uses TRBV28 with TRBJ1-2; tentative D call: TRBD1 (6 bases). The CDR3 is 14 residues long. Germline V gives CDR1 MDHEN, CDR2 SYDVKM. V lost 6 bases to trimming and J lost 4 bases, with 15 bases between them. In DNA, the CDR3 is TGTGCCAGCAGACCGGCAGGGGTCGGCTATGGCTACACCTTC. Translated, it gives CASRPAGVGYGYTF.

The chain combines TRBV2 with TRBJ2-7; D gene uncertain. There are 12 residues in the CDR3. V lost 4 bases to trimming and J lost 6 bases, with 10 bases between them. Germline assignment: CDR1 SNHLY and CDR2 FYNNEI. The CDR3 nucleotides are TGTGCCAGCAGTGGGCCATTCTCCGAGCAGTACTTC. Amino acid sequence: CASSGPFSEQYF.

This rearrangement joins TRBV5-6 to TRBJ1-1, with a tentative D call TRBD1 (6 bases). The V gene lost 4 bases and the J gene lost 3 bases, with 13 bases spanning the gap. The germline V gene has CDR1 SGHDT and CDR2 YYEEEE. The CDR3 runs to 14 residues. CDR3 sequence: CASSPGGADTEAFF. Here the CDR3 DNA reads TGTGCCAGCAGCCCTGGGGGGGCGGACACTGAAGCTTTCTTT.

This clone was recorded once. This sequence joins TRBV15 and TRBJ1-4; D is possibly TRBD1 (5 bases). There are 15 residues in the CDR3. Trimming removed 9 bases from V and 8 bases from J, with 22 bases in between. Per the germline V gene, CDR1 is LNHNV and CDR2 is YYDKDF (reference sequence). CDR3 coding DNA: TGTGCCACGCGGTCAGGGCAGGTTAATGGGGAAAAACTGTTTTTT. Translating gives CATRSGQVNGEKLFF.

CDR3 sequence: CASSQDPPESYGYTF. DNA for the CDR3: TGCGCCAGCAGCCAAGATCCACCAGAAAGCTATGGCTACACCTTC. The V gene is TRBV4-3, the J gene TRBJ1-2; D is unresolved. V was shortened by 0 bases and J by 4 bases, with 12 bases between the two germline ends. CDR1 is LGHNA and CDR2 is YSLEER in the germline V gene. CDR3 size: 15 residues.